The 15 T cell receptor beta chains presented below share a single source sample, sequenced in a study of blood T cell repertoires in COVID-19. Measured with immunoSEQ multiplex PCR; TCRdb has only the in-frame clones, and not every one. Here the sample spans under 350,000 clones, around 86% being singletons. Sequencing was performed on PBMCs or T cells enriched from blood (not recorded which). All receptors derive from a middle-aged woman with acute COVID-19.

This chain's CDR3 is CASSPRSGELFF. CDR3 DNA sequence: TGTGCCAGCAGTCCTAGGTCCGGGGAGCTGTTTTTT. The chain joins TRBV6-5 to TRBJ2-2, with D hard to call. Germline loops: CDR1 MNHEY, CDR2 SVGAGI. The CDR3 spans 12 residues. The V end lost 5 bases, the J end lost 6 bases, and 7 bases lay between the germline ends.

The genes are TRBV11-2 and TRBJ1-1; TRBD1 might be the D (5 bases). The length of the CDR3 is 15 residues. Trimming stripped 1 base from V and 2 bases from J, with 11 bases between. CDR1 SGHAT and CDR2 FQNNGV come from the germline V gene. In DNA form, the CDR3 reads TGTGCCAGCAGCTTAGTTACGGGGGTCAACACTGAAGCTTTCTTT. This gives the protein CASSLVTGVNTEAFF.

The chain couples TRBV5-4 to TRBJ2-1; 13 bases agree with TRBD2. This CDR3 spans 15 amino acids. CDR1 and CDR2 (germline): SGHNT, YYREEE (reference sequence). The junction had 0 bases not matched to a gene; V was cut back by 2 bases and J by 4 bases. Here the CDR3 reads CASSLLAGGYNEQFF. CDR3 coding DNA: TGTGCCAGCAGCTTACTAGCGGGGGGGTACAATGAGCAGTTCTTC.

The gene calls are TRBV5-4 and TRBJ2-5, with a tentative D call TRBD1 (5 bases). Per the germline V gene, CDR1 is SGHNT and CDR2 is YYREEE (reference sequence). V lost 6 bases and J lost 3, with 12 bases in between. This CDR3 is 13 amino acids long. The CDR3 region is CASIPDSEETQYF. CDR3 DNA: TGTGCCAGCATCCCCGACAGCGAAGAGACCCAGTACTTC.

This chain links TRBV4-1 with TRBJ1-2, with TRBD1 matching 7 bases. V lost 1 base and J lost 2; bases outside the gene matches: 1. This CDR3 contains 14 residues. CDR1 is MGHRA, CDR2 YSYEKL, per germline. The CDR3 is CASSQARGNYGYTF. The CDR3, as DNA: TGCGCCAGCAGCCAAGCCAGGGGGAACTATGGCTACACCTTC.

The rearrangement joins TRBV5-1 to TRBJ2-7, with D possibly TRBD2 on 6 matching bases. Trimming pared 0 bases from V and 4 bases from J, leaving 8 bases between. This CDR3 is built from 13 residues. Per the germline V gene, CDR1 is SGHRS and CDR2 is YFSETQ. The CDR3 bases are TGCGCCAGCAGCTTGGGGAGGGTATACGAGCAGTACTTC. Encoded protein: CASSLGRVYEQYF.

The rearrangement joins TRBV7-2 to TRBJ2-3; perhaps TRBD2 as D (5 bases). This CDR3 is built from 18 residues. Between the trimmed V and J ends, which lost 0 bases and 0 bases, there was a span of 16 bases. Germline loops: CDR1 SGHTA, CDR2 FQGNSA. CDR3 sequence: CASSLASIGLFSTDTQYF. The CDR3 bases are TGTGCCAGCAGCTTAGCCAGCATTGGACTGTTTAGCACAGATACGCAGTATTTT.

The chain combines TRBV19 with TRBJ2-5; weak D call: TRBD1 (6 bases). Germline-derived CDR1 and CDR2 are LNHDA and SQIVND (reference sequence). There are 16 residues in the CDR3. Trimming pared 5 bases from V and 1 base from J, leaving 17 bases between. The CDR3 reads CASSPLVMDSQETQYF. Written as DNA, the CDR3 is TGTGCCAGTAGTCCGCTAGTGATGGACAGCCAAGAGACCCAGTACTTC.

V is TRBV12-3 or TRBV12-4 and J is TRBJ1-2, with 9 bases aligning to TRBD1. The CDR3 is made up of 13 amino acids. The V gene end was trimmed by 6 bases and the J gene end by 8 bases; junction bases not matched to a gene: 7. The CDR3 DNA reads TGTGCCAGCAGCTCCGGGACAGGGCAAGGCTACACCTTC. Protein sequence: CASSSGTGQGYTF.

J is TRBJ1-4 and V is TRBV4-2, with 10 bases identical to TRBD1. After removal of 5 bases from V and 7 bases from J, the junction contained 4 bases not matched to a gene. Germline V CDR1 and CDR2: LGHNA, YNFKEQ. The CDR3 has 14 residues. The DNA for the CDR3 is TGTGCCAGCAGCGAAGGACAGGGGGGTGAAAAACTGTTTTTT. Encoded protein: CASSEGQGGEKLFF.

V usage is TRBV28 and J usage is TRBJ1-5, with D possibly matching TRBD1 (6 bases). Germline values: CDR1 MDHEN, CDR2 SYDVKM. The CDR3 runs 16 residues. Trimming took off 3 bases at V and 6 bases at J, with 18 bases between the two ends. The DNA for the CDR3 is TGTGCCAGCAGTTTCGCAGGGGCCCAGGCGGGTCAGCCCCAGCATTTT. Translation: CASSFAGAQAGQPQHF.

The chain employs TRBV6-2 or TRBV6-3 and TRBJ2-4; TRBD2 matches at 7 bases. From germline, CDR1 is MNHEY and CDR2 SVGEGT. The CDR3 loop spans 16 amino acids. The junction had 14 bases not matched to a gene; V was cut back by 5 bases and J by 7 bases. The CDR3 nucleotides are TGTGCCAGCAGTCGGTACCAGCGGGGCCGGGGGAACATTCAGTACTTC. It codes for CASSRYQRGRGNIQYF.

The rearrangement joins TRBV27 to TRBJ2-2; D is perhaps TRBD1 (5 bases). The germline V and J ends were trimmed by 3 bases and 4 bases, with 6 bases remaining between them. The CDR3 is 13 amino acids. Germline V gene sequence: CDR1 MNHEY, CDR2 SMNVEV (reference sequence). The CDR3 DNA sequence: TGTGCCAGCAGTTTTGGGGCCACCGGGGAGCTGTTTTTT. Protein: CASSFGATGELFF.

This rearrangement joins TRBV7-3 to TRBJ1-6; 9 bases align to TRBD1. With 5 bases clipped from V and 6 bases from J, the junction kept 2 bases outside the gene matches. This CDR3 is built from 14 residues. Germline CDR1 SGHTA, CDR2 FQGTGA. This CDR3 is CASSRQGVNSPLHF. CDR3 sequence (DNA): TGTGCCAGCAGCCGACAGGGGGTTAATTCACCCCTCCACTTT.

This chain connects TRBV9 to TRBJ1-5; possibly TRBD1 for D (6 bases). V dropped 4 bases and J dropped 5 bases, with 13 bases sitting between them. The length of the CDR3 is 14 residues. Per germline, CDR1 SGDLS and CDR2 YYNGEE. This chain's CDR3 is CASSPRTVYQPQHF. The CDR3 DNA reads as TGTGCCAGCAGCCCCAGGACAGTTTATCAGCCCCAGCATTTT.